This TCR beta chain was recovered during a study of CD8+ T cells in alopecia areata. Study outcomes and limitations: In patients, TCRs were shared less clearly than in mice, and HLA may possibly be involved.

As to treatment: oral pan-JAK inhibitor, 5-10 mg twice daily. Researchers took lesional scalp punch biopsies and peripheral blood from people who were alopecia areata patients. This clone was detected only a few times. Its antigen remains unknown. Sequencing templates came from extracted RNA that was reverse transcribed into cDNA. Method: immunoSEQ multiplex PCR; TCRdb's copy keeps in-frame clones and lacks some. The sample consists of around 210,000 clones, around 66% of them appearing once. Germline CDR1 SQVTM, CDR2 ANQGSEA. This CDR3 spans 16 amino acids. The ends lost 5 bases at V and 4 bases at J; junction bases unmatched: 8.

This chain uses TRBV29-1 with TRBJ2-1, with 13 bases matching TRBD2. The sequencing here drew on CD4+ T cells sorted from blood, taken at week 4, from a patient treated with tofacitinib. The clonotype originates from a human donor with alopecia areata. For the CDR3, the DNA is TGCAGCGTTATTCCTCGACTAGCGGGGGGATACAATGAGCAGTTCTTC. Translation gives CSVIPRLAGGYNEQFF.